A selection of T cell receptor beta chains follows, all from one sample in a study of blood T cell repertoires in COVID-19. Here immunoSEQ multiplex PCR was the method, and the copy in TCRdb shows in-frame clones only, minus some. The table has 150,000 to 200,000 clones, 70% to 85% seen once. The sample comprised peripheral blood. These receptors were collected from an elderly woman with acute or convalescent COVID-19. Each CDR3 is given with its conserved first and last residue. Each record gives: clone size, V gene, CDR3 protein. Where a row states a size, it is once, few, many or the class of an expanded clone; other rows omit it.

NA | TRBV5-1 | CASSSTGGDYGYTF
NA | TRBV5-1 | CASTRDRVYNEQFF
few | TRBV19 | CASKSGSRHTGELFF
NA | TRBV10-3 | CAIRTATNYGYTF
NA | TRBV19 | CASSWTGGLYSNQPQHF
NA | TRBV5-1 | CASSLVPGGYNEQFF
NA | TRBV4-3 | CASSQDDRGLGGTEAFF
NA | TRBV7-2 | CASSPRTEWKGYTF
once | TRBV15 | CATSAPFTPQGLAKNIQYF
NA | TRBV3-1/TRBV3-2 | CASSQSLVSNQPQHF
few | TRBV2 | CASGDRRAKNIQYF
NA | TRBV5-1 | CASSLGQDKGYTF
NA | TRBV20-1 | CSAGGTGASPVYEQYF
NA | TRBV10-3 | CATGSSYNSPLHF
NA | TRBV12-5 | CASGLVLTSGGNNEQFF
NA | TRBV29-1 | CSVGGTGVNTEAFF